This TCR beta chain derives from a study of blood T cells in healthy people across ages (dated by TCRdb to between 2015 and 2017). For context, the study as a whole: In model experiments, roughly one uniquely barcoded TCR beta cDNA molecule per two T cells was captured by template switching. Using the same blood draw, the study looked at two additional independent replicas of 1 million unique cDNA reads for two donors, one aged 18 to 30 and the other aged 80 or older. Donors were grouped into four age groups: young (average about 15 years), middle-aged (over 35), aged (around 56) and long-lived (just over 80). Using deep sequencing normalized with unique cDNA molecular identifiers, the study measured how TCR beta repertoire diversity changes with age.

Libraries were built with 5' RACE. The run used an Illumina HiSeq 2500. A second PCR of roughly 6 to 12 cycles was run with a J-beta primer mix and a sample-barcoded 5' primer. Each TCR beta cDNA molecule received a unique molecular identifier from a template-switch 5' adaptor carrying 12 random nucleotides. Each sample yielded at least 3 million CDR3-containing paired-end reads. All of the RNA was converted into first-strand cDNA using the Mint cDNA synthesis kit, with a TRBC-specific oligonucleotide serving as the primer. After uracil-DNA glycosylase treatment, a first 18-cycle PCR used universal primers M1SS and BC2_uni_R on all cDNA. As for the original processing: Each sample was normalized by randomly selecting 1 million high-quality reads, each carrying a distinct molecular identifier. Reads with shared molecular identifiers were discarded instead of being binned into consensus sequences. MiTCR, run with a Q25 quality threshold and the strictest error-elimination algorithm, handled CDR3 identification, clonotype clustering and error correction. A nonparametric unseen species model with Euler transformation was used to estimate lower-bound total TCR beta diversity. TCRdb's own reprocessing of the public reads used fastp at Q25 and MiXCR and kept productive beta chains. Identical CDR3 protein sequences are pooled into one entry, listed with their most common genes and DNA. TCRdb, not the original authors, processed these V and J calls. This sample comprises some 1,000,000 distinct CDR3 sequences, 20% to 25% of them detected only once. The ten largest account for about 0.8% of the sample.

On this clonotype: Its binding antigen is unknown. Base qualities are missing; no much larger clone stands one base away.

Relative to germline, V is 0 bases shorter and J is 0 bases shorter, with 20 bases between their ends. Reading the germline V gene (reference sequence) gives CDR1 LNHNV and CDR2 YYDKDF. The CDR3 numbers 19 residues from cysteine through phenylalanine. Just CDR3 DNA is preserved here, 57 bases in frame from base 1. Overall results and qualifications from the work: Because donor CMV infection status was unknown, age-related changes in expanded clonotypes were potentially confounded. Estimates of total diversity from one million sequenced T cells were regarded as lower bounds and underestimates. Because profiling used bulk unsorted PBMCs, naive and antigen-experienced compartments could not be compared conclusively. Observed TCR beta diversity per million T cells fell roughly linearly with age, and a significant reduction was already apparent by age roughly 40. Compared with the aged group, the long-lived group had more naive CD4+ T cells, fewer expanded clones and increased TCR diversity, a pattern suggesting age selection. The percentage of naive T cells measured by flow cytometry correlated strongly with observed TCR beta diversity.

Donors were a few dozen systemically healthy Caucasian individuals from Russia aged roughly 6 to 100 years. Around 10 milliliters of peripheral blood were collected from each donor into EDTA-treated Vacutainer tubes. PBMCs were isolated by Ficoll-Paque density-gradient centrifugation, with at least 7 million obtained per sample. Total RNA was extracted from PBMCs with Trizol reagent, with at least 5.5 micrograms obtained per sample. For every donor, flow cytometry on a PBMC aliquot measured the percentage of naive CD45RAhigh/CD27high T cells. Separately, the same data were catalogued under a study of T cells of mothers and their children. The second source states: Nine systemically healthy Caucasian individuals, comprising three mothers and their six children, were included as donors. cDNA synthesis used all of the extracted RNA, with 1.5 ug of RNA in each 15 ul reaction. Sample barcodes and 2-4 random nucleotides were added via the M1S primer in the second PCR. Each mother yielded over 10 million TCR beta CDR3 reads and each child 3 million to 3.5 million reads. TCR recombination output is similarly shaped by thymic selection in related and unrelated pairs, with a minor effect exerted by inherited differences. Normalized repertoire overlap was always found to be slightly, but never significantly, higher in related mother-child pairs than in unrelated mother-child pairs. With a sensitivity of roughly 93 clones per million clonotypes, no persistent microchimeric T cell clones were detected. In the study, deep NGS was used to compare the TCR beta repertoires of mothers and children, and features distinguishing related mother-child pairs from unrelated individuals were sought. The mean age was roughly 40 +/- 4 years for the mothers and about 10 +/- 4 years for the children. After adapter ligation with NEBNext reagents, the libraries were sequenced on Illumina HiSeq 2000 with 100+100 nt paired-end reads. Mother and child libraries were prepared a month apart and sequenced in separate runs to prevent cross-contamination. Between about 500,000 and 2,100,000 distinct TCR beta clonotypes were identified per donor. Naive TCR beta clonotypes were estimated from low-frequency clonotypes matched to each donor's FACS-determined naive share, without sorting.

The sequence was obtained from a girl aged 2-10 years in good health. This chain is built from TRBV15 and TRBJ2-5, with TRBD1 as a weak D call on 6 bases. Sequencing used blood. The bases are TGTGCCACCAGCAGAGATGAGGGGACATTCTTTTGGTACCAAGAGACCCAGTACTTC. Translated, it reads CATSRDEGTFFWYQETQYF.